Sequencing of this T cell receptor beta chain was carried out in a study of a mutant IDH1 vaccine in newly diagnosed glioma (dated by TCRdb to the early 2020s). Regarding the study in general: Patients were given eight vaccinations, in weeks 1, 3, 5, 7, 11, 15, 19 and 23, which matched visits V03 through V10. Prior to enrollment, standard therapy consisting of radiotherapy alone, temozolomide alone, or radiochemotherapy with temozolomide had been administered to patients, with the combination being received by most patients. In the chemotherapy-containing groups, vaccination started alongside temozolomide cycles, whereas in patients who had radiotherapy alone it started 4-6 weeks after radiotherapy. Of the approximately 29 treated patients, approximately 62% were male and roughly 38% were female, and a mean age of about 37 years was recorded. Peripheral blood was drawn at six visits: V03 (baseline), V05, V07, V10, V12 and V13. Longitudinal TCRB deep sequencing was performed for 25 to 30 treated patients wherever samples were available for exploratory analyses. What the research found in general, with its limitations: Immune responses induced by the vaccine were seen in approximately 92% of patients across multiple MHC alleles. Pseudoprogression seemed to be unrelated to changes in the top peripheral T cell clonotypes found by TCRB sequencing. According to the authors, sample limitations meant that analyses of patient blood samples could not be reproduced. PBMC samples for TCRB deep sequencing were selected based on availability.

The library was made by the immunoSEQ multiplex PCR assay. Rearranged TCR beta chain sequences were amplified using the hsTCRB Kit according to the manufacturer's protocol. An Illumina MiSeq was used to sequence the TCRB libraries. Under the source paper's analysis protocol: Demultiplexing, trimming and gene mapping were performed with the kit vendor's proprietary platform. TCRdb retrieved this table from immuneACCESS and kept in-frame rearrangements only. Not all clones are present; in checked studies, unresolved V genes account for under half, and no reason is known for the remainder. For V, J and clone size, that table is used; D and trimming come from the DNA. The sample table contains fewer than 45,000 clones; only one count was recorded for about four fifths of them. Of the sample, over 2% falls within the top ten clones. This specimen's time point label, per the study, means: week 11, during vaccination. Every vaccine dose consisted of 300 ug of a 20-mer mutant IDH1 peptide in Montanide, administered subcutaneously together with topical imiquimod. Donors had newly diagnosed WHO grade 3 or 4 IDH1-mutant astrocytomas with loss of nuclear ATRX. The samples were drawn from NOA16, a multicentre, single-arm, open-label phase I trial in Germany that tested a mutant IDH1 peptide vaccine in humans for the first time. Genomic DNA for TCRB sequencing was isolated from EDTA blood with the DNeasy Blood and Tissue Kit.

V and J are truncated by 4 bases and 2 bases respectively, leaving an intervening sequence of 13 bases. From the cysteine up to the phenylalanine, the CDR3 has a length of 15 residues. Only the CDR3 region is kept as DNA, spanning 45 bases read in frame from base 1. Per the germline V gene, SGDLS is the CDR1 and YYNGEE is the CDR2. This clone is a singleton in its sample. Its recognized antigen is unknown. Per-base quality was not reported, and no clone a single base away is much larger than it. Sequences were derived from PBMCs, sampled from a glioma patient whose treatment included an IDH1 peptide vaccine. The chain is made from TRBV9 and TRBJ1-5, and TRBD1 may be the D gene, going by 5 matching bases. The sequence was collected from a man aged 35 to 55 with glioma. The CDR3 region reads CASSNLPGGNQPQHF. The DNA reads as follows: TGTGCCAGCAGCAATCTCCCGGGGGGCAATCAGCCCCAGCATTTT.